Shown below are 8 T cell receptor beta chains from a single sample sequenced in a study of blood T cell repertoires in COVID-19. This table comes from immunoSEQ multiplex PCR, and its TCRdb copy is limited to in-frame clones, with some not included. This table holds 150,000 to 200,000 clones, 76% found once. Sequencing was performed on PBMCs or T cells enriched from blood (not recorded which). These receptors came from a woman aged 45-65 years with acute COVID-19.

This chain connects TRBV7-9 to TRBJ2-6, with D possibly being TRBD2 (6 bases). Trimming left V 5 bases short and J 0 bases short, with 11 bases between. Germline V gene data show CDR1 as SEHNR and CDR2 as FQNEAQ (reference sequence). CDR3 size: 16 residues. CDR3 in DNA: TGTGCCAGCAGCCAAACCGGGGGCTCTGGGGCCAACGTCCTGACTTTC. It specifies CASSQTGGSGANVLTF.

The chain carries TRBV5-5 and TRBJ2-5; TRBD2 agrees at 9 bases. Germline CDR1 reads SGHKS; CDR2 reads YYEKEE (reference sequence). Trimming removed 3 bases from V and 5 bases from J; junction bases left unmatched: 2. The CDR3 has 13 amino acids. CDR3 in amino acids: CASSSSGVETQYF. CDR3 DNA: TGTGCCAGCAGCTCTAGCGGGGTTGAGACCCAGTACTTC.

This clone has only a few counts. The rearrangement joins TRBV5-8 to TRBJ1-4; 7 bases map to TRBD1. Trimming took 7 bases from V and 8 from J; bases not matched to a gene: 8. The CDR3 consists of 13 residues. CDR1 and CDR2 (germline): SGHTS, YDEGEE. This chain's CDR3 is CASPWNRGEKLFF. The CDR3 DNA reads as TGTGCCAGCCCCTGGAACAGGGGCGAAAAACTGTTTTTT.

This clone has a handful of counts. V usage is TRBV18 and J usage is TRBJ2-3, with D tentatively TRBD1 (6 bases). Germline V CDR1 and CDR2: KGHSH, LQKENI. CDR3 size: 17 residues. Trimming left V 4 bases short and J 0 bases short, with 17 bases between. The CDR3 loop reads CASSLGTTGFSTDTQYF. DNA of the CDR3: TGTGCCAGCTCACTTGGGACAACGGGCTTTAGCACAGATACGCAGTATTTT.

V and J are TRBV11-2 and TRBJ1-6; TRBD1 aligns across 11 bases. The germline V gene has CDR1 SGHAT and CDR2 FQNNGV. The CDR3 has 15 residues. V was pared by 5 bases and J by 14 bases, with 11 bases of the junction left unmatched. The DNA of the CDR3 is TGTGCCAGCAGCCCCGGGACAGGGGGGATTAGATCCCTCCACTTT. Protein sequence: CASSPGTGGIRSLHF.

This chain uses TRBV19 with TRBJ2-1, with 7 bases that match TRBD2. V shed 5 bases, J shed 2 bases, and the junction held 12 bases outside the gene matches. The germline V gene encodes CDR1 LNHDA and CDR2 SQIVND (reference sequence). This CDR3 comprises 17 residues. CDR3 DNA sequence: TGTGCCAGTAGTCTCTCCGAGGCTAGCGGTGCCTACAATGAGCAGTTCTTC. Amino acids: CASSLSEASGAYNEQFF. The entire variable domain, with the rest obtained from reference TRBV19 and TRBJ2-1, is as follows: DGGITQSPKYLFRKEGQNVTLSCEQNLNHDAMYWYRQDPGQGLRLIYYSQIVNDFQKGDIAEGYSVSREKKESFPLTVTSAQKNPTAFYLCASSLSEASGAYNEQFFGPGTRLTVL.

The V call is TRBV5-4, the J call TRBJ1-5; weak D call: TRBD1 (6 bases). The CDR3 covers 15 residues. The V and J ends lost 3 bases and 2 bases respectively, with 12 bases between them. Germline-derived CDR1 and CDR2 are SGHNT and YYREEE (reference sequence). CDR3 nucleotides: TGTGCCAGCAGCTGGGGCGGGGGCGGCAATCAGCCCCAGCATTTT. Amino acids: CASSWGGGGNQPQHF.

This chain connects TRBV6-5 to TRBJ2-3; D uncertain. The CDR3 loop spans 15 amino acids. V lost 0 bases, J lost 2 bases, and 9 bases lay in between. Germline CDR1 is MNHEY and CDR2 is SVGAGI. The CDR3 region is CASSYSNRNTDTQYF. The CDR3 region has the DNA TGTGCCAGCAGTTACTCGAACAGAAACACAGATACGCAGTATTTT.